The 27 T cell receptor beta chains below were found in one sample sequenced in a study of T cells expressing NK-cell markers. No DNA is given; TCRdb re-called the 5' RACE reads and lists each CDR3 protein once. The specimen's table records 400,000 to 450,000 distinct CDR3 sequences. Sequenced sample: blood T cells: a sorted CD56 or NKG2C T cell subset, CD4+ or CD8+ T cells, or bulk PBMC T cells (not recorded which). The receptors shown here come from a woman aged 18-70 years in good health.

The chain is built from TRBV2 and TRBJ1-1. The CDR3 is made up of 12 amino acids. Germline CDR1 is SNHLY and CDR2 is FYNNEI. The CDR3 sequence: CASSVLNTEAFF.

This chain uses TRBV11-2 with TRBJ2-3; TCRdb designates TRBD2, a call that cannot be tested without DNA. The CDR3 contains 16 residues. CDR1 is SGHAT and CDR2 is FQNNGV in the germline V gene. CDR3 protein: CASSTGGTSGTDTQYF.

This chain joins TRBV11-2 and TRBJ1-2; TCRdb lists TRBD1, though no DNA is available to test this call. The CDR3 has 14 residues. Per the germline V gene, CDR1 is SGHAT and CDR2 is FQNNGV. The CDR3 here is CASSLVDRNYGYTF.

The chain carries TRBV6-2 or TRBV6-3 and TRBJ2-1; TCRdb reports TRBD1, a call that lacks DNA to check it against. CDR1 is MNHEY, CDR2 SVGEGT, per germline. This CDR3 is 18 amino acids long. The CDR3: CASRADRGSPIAYNEQFF.

The V call is TRBV5-1, the J call TRBJ1-1; TCRdb names TRBD1, which stays unverified in the absence of DNA. Looked up from germline, CDR1 is SGHRS and CDR2 is YFSETQ. The CDR3 contains 15 residues. CDR3 sequence: CASSLAQPGNTEAFF.

V is TRBV28 and J is TRBJ1-5. The germline CDR1 and CDR2 sequences are MDHEN and SYDVKM. The length of the CDR3 is 12 residues. CDR3 residues: CASRALTRPQHF.

This chain connects TRBV4-3 to TRBJ2-1; TCRdb calls TRBD2, which cannot be checked without DNA. Germline CDR1 is LGHNA and CDR2 is YSLEER. This CDR3 contains 15 residues. The CDR3 sequence: CASSRGLAGGNEQFF.

The chain links TRBV7-3 to TRBJ2-2. The CDR3 is 12 amino acids. From germline, CDR1 is SGHTA and CDR2 FQGTGA. The CDR3 here is CASSPIGGELFF.

The rearrangement uses TRBV29-1 and TRBJ2-7. The CDR3 consists of 13 residues. Germline-derived CDR1 and CDR2 are SQVTM and ANQGSEA. The CDR3 spells CSVEDEDPYEQYF.

This chain uses TRBV4-3 with TRBJ2-3; the D call of TRBD2 rests on TCRdb alone, since no DNA is present to check it. The CDR3 has 17 amino acids. Germline CDR1 reads LGHNA; CDR2 reads YSLEER. This CDR3 reads CASSAGLAGGYTDTQYF.

This CDR3 is CASSRLTGSNEKLFF. V is TRBV5-1 and J is TRBJ1-4; TCRdb reports TRBD1, a call that lacks DNA to check it against. The CDR3 consists of 15 residues. Germline-derived CDR1 and CDR2 are SGHRS and YFSETQ.

The rearrangement uses TRBV11-2 and TRBJ1-5; lacking DNA, the TRBD1 call made by TCRdb goes unchecked. This CDR3 contains 19 residues. Per the germline V gene, CDR1 is SGHAT and CDR2 is FQNNGV. The CDR3 here is CASSLTNLGGGQGNQPQHF.

The chain is built from TRBV6-5 and TRBJ1-2. In germline, CDR1 is MNHEY, CDR2 SVGAGI. The CDR3 extends over 14 amino acids. The CDR3 spells CASSYSSAAHGYTF.

The chain carries TRBV24-1 and TRBJ2-1; TCRdb's D call of TRBD1 is untestable without DNA. The CDR3 covers 14 residues. Germline V gene data show CDR1 as KGHDR and CDR2 as SFDVKD. The CDR3: CATKQGDTLNEQFF.

This rearrangement joins TRBV6-2 or TRBV6-3 to TRBJ2-2; TCRdb proposes TRBD1, but this gene call is untestable without DNA. The CDR3 spans 16 residues. From germline, CDR1 is MNHEY and CDR2 SVGEGT. The CDR3 sequence: CASSYSEDWAAGELFF.

The chain joins TRBV10-3 to TRBJ1-5. CDR3 size: 13 residues. Per germline, CDR1 ENHRY and CDR2 SYGVKD. CDR3 sequence: CAISEGGNQPQHF.

V usage is TRBV11-2 and J usage is TRBJ2-3; TCRdb calls TRBD1, which cannot be checked without DNA. This CDR3 is 15 amino acids long. Per germline, CDR1 SGHAT and CDR2 FQNNGV. The CDR3 region is CASSRTGVSTDTQYF.

The chain employs TRBV5-1 and TRBJ2-3; TCRdb picks TRBD1, but there is no DNA to check that call. There are 16 residues in the CDR3. Germline V gene data show CDR1 as SGHRS and CDR2 as YFSETQ. CDR3 residues: CASSLLGQGATDTQYF.

V and J are TRBV28 and TRBJ2-3; the TRBD2 assignment by TCRdb is unverifiable without DNA. The CDR3 extends over 13 amino acids. In germline, CDR1 is MDHEN, CDR2 SYDVKM. CDR3 region: CASRGGSADTQYF.

The rearrangement uses TRBV20-1 and TRBJ2-3. The CDR3 is made up of 14 amino acids. The V gene's germline CDR1 is DFQATT and CDR2 SNEGSKA (reference sequence). This chain's CDR3 is CSASSLSGIDTQYF.

The V and J genes are TRBV5-4 and TRBJ2-3; with no DNA, the TCRdb D assignment of TRBD2 cannot be verified. The CDR3 length is 15 residues. CDR1 SGHNT and CDR2 YYREEE come from the germline V gene (reference sequence). Here the CDR3 reads CASSARGGRTDTQYF.

The chain carries TRBV7-9 and TRBJ2-2; the TRBD1 assignment by TCRdb is unverifiable without DNA. The CDR3 has 16 residues. Per germline, CDR1 SEHNR and CDR2 FQNEAQ (reference sequence). The CDR3 reads CASSRRGTQETGELFF.

V usage is TRBV29-1 and J usage is TRBJ1-1; without DNA, the TCRdb call of TRBD1 cannot be checked. The CDR3 contains 12 residues. Looked up from germline, CDR1 is SQVTM and CDR2 is ANQGSEA. The chain's CDR3 is CSVWTGTTEAFF.

The chain recombines TRBV4-2 with TRBJ2-7. Germline lookup yields CDR1 LGHNA and CDR2 YNFKEQ. The CDR3 contains 14 residues. CDR3 in amino acids: CASSQFLKSYEQYF.

The rearrangement uses TRBV5-1 and TRBJ1-2; the TCRdb call, TRBD1, lacks DNA for checking. CDR1 and CDR2 (germline): SGHRS, YFSETQ. This CDR3 has 14 amino acids. The CDR3 loop is CASGQGATNYGYTF.

The genes are TRBV7-2 and TRBJ1-3. The CDR3 totals 13 residues. Germline CDR1 is SGHTA and CDR2 is FQGNSA. CDR3 region: CASSLGYGNTIYF.

The genes are TRBV4-1 and TRBJ1-3. This CDR3 region has 15 residues. Germline V lookup: CDR1 MGHRA, CDR2 YSYEKL. CDR3 in amino acids: CASSRTAGIGNTIYF.